Each of the 9 T cell receptor beta chains below was sequenced from the same sample in a study of cytomegalovirus exposure and HLA in healthy donors. Clones were sequenced by immunoSEQ multiplex PCR, and TCRdb holds only the in-frame ones, with some missing. This table has fewer than 100,000 clones, roughly 94% appearing once. The material sequenced was PBMCs. These receptor sequences come from a woman aged 18-29 years in good health and CMV-seropositive.

The chain couples TRBV5-6 to TRBJ1-5; tentatively, D is TRBD1 (5 bases). Germline V lookup: CDR1 SGHDT, CDR2 YYEEEE. This CDR3 comprises 15 residues. V was trimmed by 2 bases and J by 6 bases, leaving 15 bases between them. In nucleotides, the CDR3 is TGTGCCAGCAGCTTAAGGCAGGGAAGAGGTCAGCCCCAGCATTTT. Its protein product is CASSLRQGRGQPQHF.

V and J are TRBV9 and TRBJ2-1; 10 bases agree with TRBD1. After removal of 2 bases from V and 8 bases from J, the junction contained 7 bases not matched to a gene. Germline V gives CDR1 SGDLS, CDR2 YYNGEE. The CDR3 has 15 residues. CDR3 DNA sequence: TGTGCCAGCAGCGTCGAAGGACAGGGGGGGTATGAGCAGTTCTTC. It yields the protein CASSVEGQGGYEQFF.

In its sample, this clone was seen once. CDR3: CASRGLGGFNTGELFF. DNA for the CDR3: TGTGCCAGCAGGGGGCTTGGGGGGTTTAACACCGGGGAGCTGTTTTTT. The V gene is TRBV2, the J gene TRBJ2-2; weak D call: TRBD2 (6 bases). The V gene lost 6 bases and the J gene lost 2 bases, with 16 bases spanning the gap. The CDR3 loop spans 16 amino acids. Germline V lookup: CDR1 SNHLY, CDR2 FYNNEI.

The rearrangement uses TRBV4-3 and TRBJ2-7; 8 bases are a match to TRBD1. V shed 0 bases, J shed 6 bases, and the junction held 13 bases outside the gene matches. This CDR3 region has 17 residues. Germline V gene sequence: CDR1 LGHNA, CDR2 YSLEER. The CDR3 coding sequence is TGCGCCAGCAGCCAAGAGGTCAGGCCGGACAGGGTCGCCGAGCAGTACTTC. Translating it yields CASSQEVRPDRVAEQYF.

This chain joins TRBV5-8 and TRBJ2-7; D not certain. This CDR3 is built from 15 residues. Germline-derived CDR1 and CDR2 are SGHTS and YDEGEE. Trimming took 4 bases from V and 3 from J, leaving 17 bases between them. The CDR3 spells CASSQYMKINYEQYF. CDR3 bases: TGTGCCAGCAGCCAGTATATGAAAATAAACTACGAGCAGTACTTC.

The genes are TRBV5-1 and TRBJ2-5; 7 nucleotides line up with TRBD1. J lost 3 bases, V lost 4 bases, and 3 bases had no gene match. CDR3 size: 13 residues. Germline lookup yields CDR1 SGHRS and CDR2 YFSETQ. CDR3 loop: CASSPGTEETQYF. The CDR3, as DNA: TGCGCCAGCAGCCCCGGGACAGAAGAGACCCAGTACTTC.

This chain links TRBV29-1 with TRBJ2-7, with 7 bases matching TRBD1. Germline loops: CDR1 SQVTM, CDR2 ANQGSEA. After removal of 5 bases from V and 2 bases from J, the junction contained 6 bases not matched to a gene. The CDR3 is 13 amino acids. CDR3 DNA: TGCAGCGTTAAGGGGACAGTGACCTACGAGCAGTACTTC. This codes for CSVKGTVTYEQYF.

The chain is built from TRBV7-9 and TRBJ1-5; TRBD1 matches 7 bases. Losses at the gene ends were 1 base for V and 3 bases for J; bases not matched to a gene: 6. Germline CDR1 SEHNR, CDR2 FQNEAQ (reference sequence). The CDR3 has 16 residues. The CDR3, as DNA: TGTGCCAGCAGCTTAGGGACTGGACAGGTCAATCAGCCCCAGCATTTT. Translating it yields CASSLGTGQVNQPQHF.

J is TRBJ2-1 and V is TRBV28, with D perhaps TRBD1 (5 bases). Germline CDR1 and CDR2: MDHEN and SYDVKM. This CDR3 has 14 amino acids. V dropped 4 bases and J dropped 1 base, with 8 bases sitting between them. CDR3 protein: CASSSRTSYNEQFF. CDR3 sequence (DNA): TGTGCCAGCAGTTCCAGGACATCCTACAATGAGCAGTTCTTC.